Shown below are 5 T cell receptor beta chains from a single sample sequenced in a study of spatial heterogeneity in lung cancer. TCRdb independently ran MiXCR on the 5' RACE reads; one entry per CDR3 protein. The sample gives 6,000 to 7,500 distinct CDR3 sequences, about an eighth of which show up once; 9.5% to 10% is in the top ten. General study findings and limits: Higher tumor mutation counts went along with higher counts of expanded intratumoral alpha and beta TCRs.

These TCRs are of unknown antigen specificity. Time point given: sample taken at primary tumor resection. Source: lung tumor tissue, taken at surgery. Every receptor here comes from a male donor with early-stage non-small cell lung cancer.

This clonotype is judged medium-sized. The chain is built from TRBV7-9 and TRBJ2-2; TRBD2 is a possible D gene (6 bases). Trimming took 3 bases from V and 4 from J, leaving 9 bases between them. CDR3 length: 14 amino acids. Germline V gene data show CDR1 as SEHNR and CDR2 as FQNEAQ (reference sequence). The CDR3 DNA reads TGTGCCAGCAGCTTTAGCGGAGTCACCGGGGAGCTGTTTTTT. This translates into CASSFSGVTGELFF.

The sample holds many counts of this clonotype. The V gene is TRBV5-8, the J gene TRBJ1-5; D is undetermined. V was clipped by 1 base and J by 0 bases, with 5 bases between them. Per germline, CDR1 SGHTS and CDR2 YDEGEE. The CDR3 is 14 amino acids. The CDR3 DNA is TGTGCCAGCAGCTTGCGGGGTAGCAATCAGCCCCAGCATTTT. Amino acid sequence: CASSLRGSNQPQHF.

The J gene is TRBJ1-1, the V gene TRBV20-1; D unresolved. The CDR3 is 16 residues long. V lost 2 bases, J lost 0 bases, and 16 bases lay in between. The germline CDR1 and CDR2 sequences are DFQATT and SNEGSKA (reference sequence). The CDR3 spells CSARTTAGFMNTEAFF. CDR3 bases: TGCAGTGCTAGAACAACCGCGGGTTTCATGAACACTGAAGCTTTCTTT.

This clonotype was observed a handful of times. The chain couples TRBV29-1 to TRBJ1-1; D is uncertain. The germline CDR1 and CDR2 sequences are SQVTM and ANQGSEA. Trimming stripped 4 bases from V and 2 bases from J, with 2 bases between. This CDR3 spans 10 amino acids. CDR3 DNA sequence: TGCAGCGTTGGTAACACTGAAGCTTTCTTT. This sequence encodes CSVGNTEAFF.

In its sample, this clonotype is medium-sized (0.01 to 0.1%). The chain links TRBV4-2 to TRBJ1-2; D gene ambiguous. Trimming took 0 bases from V and 1 from J, leaving 15 bases between them. Germline-derived CDR1 and CDR2 are LGHNA and YNFKEQ. The CDR3 sequence is 17 residues long. CDR3 region: CASSQDPNGVFNYGYTF. The CDR3 region has the DNA TGTGCCAGCAGCCAAGATCCAAACGGGGTCTTTAACTATGGCTACACCTTC.